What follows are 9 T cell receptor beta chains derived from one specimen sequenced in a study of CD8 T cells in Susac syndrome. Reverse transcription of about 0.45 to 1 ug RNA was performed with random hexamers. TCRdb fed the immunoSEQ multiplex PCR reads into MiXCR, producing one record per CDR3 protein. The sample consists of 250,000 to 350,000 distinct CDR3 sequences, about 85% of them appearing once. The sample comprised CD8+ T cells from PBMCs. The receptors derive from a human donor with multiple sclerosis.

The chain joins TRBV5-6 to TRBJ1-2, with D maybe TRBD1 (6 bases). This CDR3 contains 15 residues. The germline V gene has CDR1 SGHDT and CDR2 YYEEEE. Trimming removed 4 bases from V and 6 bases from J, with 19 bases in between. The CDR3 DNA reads TGTGCCAGCAGCCCGACCCAAGGGGGGCGCGATGGCTACACCTTC. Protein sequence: CASSPTQGGRDGYTF.

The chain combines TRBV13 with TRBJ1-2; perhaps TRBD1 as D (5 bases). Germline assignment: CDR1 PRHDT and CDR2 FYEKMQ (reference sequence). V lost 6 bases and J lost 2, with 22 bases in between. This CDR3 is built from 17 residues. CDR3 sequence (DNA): TGTGCCAGCAGTAGGATCGGGGGTTTTATTGCGAACTATGGCTACACCTTC. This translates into CASSRIGGFIANYGYTF.

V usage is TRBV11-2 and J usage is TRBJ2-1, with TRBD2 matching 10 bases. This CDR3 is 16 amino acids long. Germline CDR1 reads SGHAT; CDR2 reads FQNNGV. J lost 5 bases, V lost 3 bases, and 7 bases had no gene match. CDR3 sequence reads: CASSFGRTSGHNEQFF. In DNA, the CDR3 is TGTGCCAGCAGCTTTGGGAGGACTAGCGGCCACAATGAGCAGTTCTTC.

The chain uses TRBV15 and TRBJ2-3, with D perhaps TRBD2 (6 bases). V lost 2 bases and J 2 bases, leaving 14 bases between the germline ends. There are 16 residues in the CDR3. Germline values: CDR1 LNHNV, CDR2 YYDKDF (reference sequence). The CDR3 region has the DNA TGTGCCACCAGCAGACTGGAGGGGAGCGACACAGATACGCAGTATTTT. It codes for CATSRLEGSDTDTQYF.

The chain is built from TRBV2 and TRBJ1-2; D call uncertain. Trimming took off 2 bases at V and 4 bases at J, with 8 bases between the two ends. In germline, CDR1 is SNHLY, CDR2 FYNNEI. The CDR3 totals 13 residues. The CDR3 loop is CASSELVIYGYTF. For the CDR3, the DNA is TGTGCCAGCAGTGAACTCGTCATCTATGGCTACACCTTC.

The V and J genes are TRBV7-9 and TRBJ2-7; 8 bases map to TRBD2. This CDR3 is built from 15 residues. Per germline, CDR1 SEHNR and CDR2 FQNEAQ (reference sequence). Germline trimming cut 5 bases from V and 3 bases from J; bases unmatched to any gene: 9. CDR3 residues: CASSPTSGAVYEQYF. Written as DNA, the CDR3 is TGTGCCAGCAGCCCCACTAGCGGAGCTGTCTACGAGCAGTACTTC.

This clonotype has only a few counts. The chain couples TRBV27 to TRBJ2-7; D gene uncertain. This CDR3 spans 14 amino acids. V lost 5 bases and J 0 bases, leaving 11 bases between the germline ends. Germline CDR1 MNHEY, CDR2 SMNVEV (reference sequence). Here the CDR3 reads CASSSFRGSYEQYF. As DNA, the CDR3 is TGTGCCAGCAGTAGCTTCCGAGGCTCCTACGAGCAGTACTTC.

The chain's CDR3 is CAWSVGSYEQYF. CDR3 in DNA: TGTGCCTGGAGTGTCGGTTCCTACGAGCAGTACTTC. This chain links TRBV30 with TRBJ2-7; D remains ambiguous. There are 12 residues in the CDR3. Germline CDR1 GTSNPN, CDR2 SVGIG (reference sequence). V was clipped by 0 bases and J by 1 base, with 4 bases between them.

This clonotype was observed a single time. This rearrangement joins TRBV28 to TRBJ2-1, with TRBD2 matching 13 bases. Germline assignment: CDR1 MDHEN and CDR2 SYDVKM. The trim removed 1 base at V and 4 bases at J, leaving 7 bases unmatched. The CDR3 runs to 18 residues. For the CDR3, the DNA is TGTGCCAGCAGTTTATTACTAGCGGGGGGGGTAGTGTACAATGAGCAGTTCTTC. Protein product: CASSLLLAGGVVYNEQFF.